What follows is one TCR beta chain and its context. The antigen remains unidentified. This specimen comes from a study of T cell responses to AZD1222 COVID-19 vaccine. The CDR3 runs to 14 residues. The germline V gene encodes CDR1 MNHEY and CDR2 SMNVEV (reference sequence). The germline V and J ends were trimmed by 3 bases and 5 bases, with 8 bases remaining between them. Study results and caveats: Spike as a whole was targeted by vaccine-associated CD4 TCRs, dominant at 160-218 and 743-854.

Clones were read by immunoSEQ multiplex PCR, and TCRdb kept only the in-frame ones, dropping some. This repertoire shows about 180,000 clones, over 90% found once; its top ten account for approximately 1.8%. Sequences were derived from peripheral blood, sampled 28 days after the second AZD1222 dose. This receptor was obtained from an adult who received the AZD1222 COVID-19 vaccine. J is TRBJ1-6 and V is TRBV27; the D is unclear. CDR3 DNA sequence: TGTGCCAGCAGTTTTTACGGAAATAATTCACCCCTCCACTTT. As protein: CASSFYGNNSPLHF.